This T cell receptor (beta chain) stems from a study of shared clonotypes between healthy human individuals. Across the study: Participating donors consisted of a couple of women and a few men aged 18 to 49. CD8 memory received one plate per donor, CD8 naive two, CD4 memory three and CD4 naive three.

Assay: immunoSEQ multiplex PCR; the TCRdb copy retains only in-frame clones and omits some. The sample has 1.6 million or so clones; roughly 95% are singletons. The CDR3 totals 9 residues. Germline V lookup: CDR1 SNHLY, CDR2 FYNNEI. With 11 bases removed from V and 5 bases from J, the gap between germline ends came to 5 bases. This chain connects TRBV2 to TRBJ2-3; D gene ambiguous. Sample: naive CD4+ T cells sorted from blood. Subset defined: CD45RA+ positively selected. The origin of this receptor is a man under 40 in good health. CDR3 sequence reads: CAGRDTQYF. In DNA form, the CDR3 reads TGTGCCGGACGAGATACGCAGTATTTT.